The following is a T cell receptor beta chain sequence with its context. Seattle's cohort entered during active infection and was followed longitudinally. These data are taken from a study of blood T cell repertoires in COVID-19. Background on the study: T cells, B-cell-depleted T cells, or PBMCs provided the cDNA or gDNA that served as material.

Produced via immunoSEQ multiplex PCR; TCRdb's table is partial and in-frame only. The data hold around 180,000 clones, with roughly 84% observed a single time. With V trimmed by 0 bases and J by 4 bases, 3 bases remained unmatched. The CDR3 is made up of 15 amino acids. The germline V gene encodes CDR1 SGDLS and CDR2 YYNGEE. V and J are TRBV9 and TRBJ1-4, with TRBD1 identical over 7 bases. The specimen sequenced was peripheral blood. The clonotype was recovered from a person aged 65 to 85 with COVID-19, enrolled during active disease. CDR3: CASSVGDRFNEKLFF. The CDR3 nucleotides read TGTGCCAGCAGCGTAGGGGACAGATTTAATGAAAAACTGTTTTTT.